These 18 T cell receptor beta chains originate from one sample sequenced in a study of blood T cell repertoires in COVID-19. Clones were sequenced by immunoSEQ multiplex PCR, and TCRdb holds only the in-frame ones, with some missing. Counted here are around 260,000 clones, approximately 86% occurring once; the ten biggest clones make up nearly 2%. The specimen was peripheral blood. Receptors originate from a man aged 25-45 years with active or convalescent COVID-19.

This chain uses TRBV4-2 with TRBJ2-2, with D possibly TRBD2 on 6 matching bases. From germline, CDR1 is LGHNA and CDR2 YNFKEQ. The CDR3 has 16 residues. V was clipped by 2 bases and J by 5 bases, with 15 bases between them. CDR3 DNA: TGTGCCAGCAGCCAAACGTTGGGACTGTTTACCGGGGAGCTGTTTTTT. It translates to CASSQTLGLFTGELFF.

This clone was detected ten times or more. This sample also contains other DNA sequences that code for the same CDR3. The chain carries TRBV7-9 and TRBJ1-6; TRBD1 matches 10 bases. The CDR3 covers 15 residues. Germline V CDR1 and CDR2: SEHNR, FQNEAQ (reference sequence). The J segment lost 7 bases and the V segment lost 5 bases, leaving 5 bases of the junction unmatched. CDR3 in amino acids: CASSVRDRGNSPLHF. The CDR3 nucleotides read TGTGCCAGCAGCGTCCGGGACAGGGGAAATTCACCCCTCCACTTT.

CDR3 region: CASSVDPSSYNSPLHF. CDR3 nucleotide sequence: TGTGCCAGCAGCGTAGACCCGAGCTCCTATAATTCACCCCTCCACTTT. The chain couples TRBV9 to TRBJ1-6, with unresolved D. V lost 0 bases and J 0 bases, leaving 7 bases between the germline ends. CDR1 is SGDLS and CDR2 is YYNGEE in the germline V gene. The CDR3 contains 16 residues.

A single count supports this clone. The chain employs TRBV5-1 and TRBJ2-1, with D possibly matching TRBD1 (5 bases). CDR3 size: 14 residues. V was trimmed by 6 bases and J by 2 bases, leaving 12 bases between them. Germline-derived CDR1 and CDR2 are SGHRS and YFSETQ. CDR3 protein: CASKQGDTYNEQFF. The CDR3 DNA is TGCGCCAGCAAGCAGGGCGACACCTACAATGAGCAGTTCTTC.

The chain links TRBV30 to TRBJ1-4, with TRBD1 matching over 7 bases. This CDR3 region has 15 residues. Looked up from germline, CDR1 is GTSNPN and CDR2 is SVGIG (reference sequence). J was trimmed by 10 bases and V by 2 bases; bases with no gene match: 13. CDR3 protein: CAWSPTGVGVGKLFF. In nucleotides, the CDR3 is TGTGCCTGGAGTCCTACAGGGGTTGGTGTAGGAAAACTGTTTTTT.

The rearrangement uses TRBV7-9 and TRBJ2-3, with TRBD1 identical over 8 bases. The CDR3 totals 16 residues. V dropped 3 bases and J dropped 5; count of bases not matched to a gene: 10. From germline, CDR1 is SEHNR and CDR2 FQNEAQ (reference sequence). CDR3 region: CASSLSSNRGVDTQYF. The CDR3 DNA sequence: TGTGCCAGCAGCTTGTCATCGAACAGGGGGGTAGATACGCAGTATTTT.

This chain connects TRBV13 to TRBJ2-3; a possible D gene is TRBD2 (6 bases). The CDR3 sequence is 13 residues long. Germline V gene sequence: CDR1 PRHDT, CDR2 FYEKMQ (reference sequence). V lost 5 bases, J lost 2 bases, and 8 bases lay in between. CDR3 residues: CASSPSDTDTQYF. The CDR3 bases are TGTGCCAGCAGCCCTAGCGACACAGATACGCAGTATTTT. The full variable domain, completed using reference TRBV13 and TRBJ2-3, is AAGVIQSPRHLIKEKRETATLKCYPIPRHDTVYWYQQGPGQDPQFLISFYEKMQSDKGSIPDRFSAQQFSDYHSELNMSSLELGDSALYFCASSPSDTDTQYFGPGTRLTVL.

The chain joins TRBV11-2 to TRBJ2-7, with TRBD2 matching over 7 bases. The CDR3 sequence is 15 residues long. Germline CDR1 and CDR2: SGHAT and FQNNGV. The J segment lost 4 bases and the V segment lost 5 bases, leaving 11 bases of the junction unmatched. This CDR3 reads CASSRPGGGYYEQYF. CDR3 coding DNA: TGTGCCAGCAGCCGACCCGGGGGAGGGTATTACGAGCAGTACTTC.

The rearrangement uses TRBV11-2 and TRBJ2-5; 7 bases align to TRBD2. Trimming removed 5 bases from V and 7 bases from J; junction bases left unmatched: 13. The CDR3 covers 15 residues. Looked up from germline, CDR1 is SGHAT and CDR2 is FQNNGV. The CDR3 coding sequence is TGTGCCAGCAGCCCCGCCCGGGGGGATCATGGGACCCAGTACTTC. It specifies CASSPARGDHGTQYF. The complete variable domain, with remaining parts taken from reference TRBV11-2 and TRBJ2-5, reads EAGVAQSPRYKIIEKRQSVAFWCNPISGHATLYWYQQILGQGPKLLIQFQNNGVVDDSQLPKDRFSAERLKGVDSTLKIQPAKLEDSAVYLCASSPARGDHGTQYFGPGTRLLVL.

The chain couples TRBV5-1 to TRBJ2-1, with 13 bases identical to TRBD2. CDR1 and CDR2 from the germline V gene are SGHRS and YFSETQ. This CDR3 is 15 amino acids long. V lost 1 base and J lost 6; bases outside the gene matches: 1. CDR3 protein: CASSLTSGGANEQFF. The CDR3 coding sequence is TGCGCCAGCAGCTTGACTAGCGGGGGGGCCAATGAGCAGTTCTTC.

The chain is built from TRBV19 and TRBJ1-2; D is ambiguous. V lost 0 bases, J lost 7 bases, and 15 bases lay in between. The germline gives CDR1 LNHDA, CDR2 SQIVND (reference sequence). The CDR3 is made up of 15 amino acids. In DNA form, the CDR3 reads TGTGCCAGTAGTATAGATTTGGGCAATACGGCTGGCTACACCTTC. Protein sequence: CASSIDLGNTAGYTF.

This clone was seen more than once but under ten times. The chain has TRBV25-1 and TRBJ2-2; D is ambiguous. CDR1 and CDR2 from the germline V gene are MGHDK and SYGVNS. Trimming took 6 bases from V and 3 from J, leaving 8 bases between them. The CDR3 consists of 13 residues. DNA of the CDR3: TGTGCCAGCAGATCTCCCTACACCGGGGAGCTGTTTTTT. This encodes CASRSPYTGELFF.

This rearrangement joins TRBV5-6 to TRBJ1-4, with 7 bases lining up with TRBD1. Germline V gene data show CDR1 as SGHDT and CDR2 as YYEEEE. CDR3 size: 16 residues. Trimming removed 4 bases from V and 0 bases from J; junction bases left unmatched: 6. In DNA, the CDR3 is TGTGCCAGCAGCCAGACAGGGCAATCAACTAATGAAAAACTGTTTTTT. Protein product: CASSQTGQSTNEKLFF.

The count of this clone is one. This rearrangement joins TRBV5-1 to TRBJ2-3; 8 bases align to TRBD2. V lost 5 bases and J lost 4; bases outside the gene matches: 3. CDR3 size: 13 residues. Germline CDR1 SGHRS, CDR2 YFSETQ. The CDR3 nucleotides are TGCGCCAGCAGTCGGGGGGGCCCAGATACGCAGTATTTT. Translating gives CASSRGGPDTQYF.

The rearrangement uses TRBV4-1 and TRBJ2-7, with a possible D match to TRBD1 (6 bases). V shed 3 bases and J shed 5 bases, with 14 bases lying between them. This CDR3 is built from 14 residues. The germline gives CDR1 MGHRA, CDR2 YSYEKL. The CDR3 spells CASSHPGTMDEQYF. The CDR3 DNA is TGCGCCAGCAGCCATCCCGGGACAATGGACGAGCAGTACTTC.

V gene TRBV4-3 combines with J gene TRBJ1-2; 7 nucleotides align to TRBD1. The CDR3 sequence is 17 residues long. Trimming took 4 bases from V and 7 from J; bases not matched to a gene: 18. Germline loops: CDR1 LGHNA, CDR2 YSLEER. This CDR3 reads CASSRKEGAGLFGGYTF. In DNA, the CDR3 is TGCGCCAGCAGCCGTAAAGAGGGGGCAGGGCTTTTTGGTGGCTACACCTTC.

The CDR3 here is CASSARLFEQYF. The CDR3 DNA reads as TGTGCCAGCAGCGCGCGATTGTTCGAGCAGTACTTC. The chain joins TRBV7-2 to TRBJ2-7; unclear D gene. V was pared by 5 bases and J by 6 bases, with 11 bases between. From germline, CDR1 is SGHTA and CDR2 FQGNSA. The CDR3 length is 12 residues.

The rearrangement joins TRBV19 to TRBJ1-1; TRBD1 might be the D (5 bases). Between the trimmed V and J ends, which lost 6 bases and 2 bases, there was a span of 16 bases. Looked up from germline, CDR1 is LNHDA and CDR2 is SQIVND (reference sequence). This CDR3 region has 15 residues. The CDR3 nucleotides are TGTGCCAGTAGCAAGACGACAGCGTCTAACACTGAAGCTTTCTTT. It specifies CASSKTTASNTEAFF.